The clone carrying this T cell receptor (beta chain) was counted many times. Its antigen is undetermined. These data originate in a study of early T cells in non-severe SARS-CoV-2 infection. Study-wide background: Whole-blood bulk RNA, unsorted, was sequenced, and chains were unpaired.

Unique molecular identifiers (one per individual cDNA molecule) were attached. TCRdb processed the 5' RACE reads anew with MiXCR; each CDR3 protein has one entry. The sample records about 27,000 distinct CDR3 sequences, roughly 5.6% being singletons. Study results and limitations: VDJdb matching skewed toward anti-spike CD8 responses, missing private and CD4 specificities.

CDR3 length: 16 residues. The germline gives CDR1 MNHEY, CDR2 SMNVEV (reference sequence). Trimming took 6 bases from V and 0 from J, leaving 15 bases between them. This TCR was recovered from an adult who was a healthcare worker with PCR-confirmed SARS-CoV-2 infection or an uninfected control (not recorded which). V gene TRBV27 combines with J gene TRBJ1-5, with D unclear. Sequencing was done on a sample of whole blood. The CDR3: CASSPLDGDSNQPQHF. As DNA, the CDR3 is TGTGCCAGCAGCCCCCTGGACGGAGATAGCAATCAGCCCCAGCATTTT.